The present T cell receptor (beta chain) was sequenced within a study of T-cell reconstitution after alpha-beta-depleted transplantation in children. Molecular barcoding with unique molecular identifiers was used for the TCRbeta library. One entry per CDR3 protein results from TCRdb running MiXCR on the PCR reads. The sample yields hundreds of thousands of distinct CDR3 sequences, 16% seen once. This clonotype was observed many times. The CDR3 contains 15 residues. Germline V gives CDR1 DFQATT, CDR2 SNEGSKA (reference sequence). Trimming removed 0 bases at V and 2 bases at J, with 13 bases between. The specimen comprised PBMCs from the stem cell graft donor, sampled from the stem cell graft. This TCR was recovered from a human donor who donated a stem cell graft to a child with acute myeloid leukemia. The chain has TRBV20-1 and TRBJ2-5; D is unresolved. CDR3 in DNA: TGCAGTGCTAGAGACACCCAGCGTCGACAAGAGACCCAGTACTTC. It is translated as CSARDTQRRQETQYF.